This entry describes one TCR beta chain. Its target is unknown. The data belong to a study of T cells after yellow fever vaccination. Overall study context: Preparation of fractions with low cell numbers was performed using SMART-Seq v4 Ultra Low Input. Broader study findings: The study re-detected most primary-vaccination clones after the booster (about 95% CD4, around 89% CD8). By day 5 rather than day 15, the secondary response had peaked, though it was weaker. The study noted that FACS-sorted repertoires could contain abundant clonotypes contaminating from the bulk population.

CDR1 is SGHDT and CDR2 is YYEEEE in the germline V gene. Trimming at V came to 4 bases and at J to 3 bases, leaving 8 bases not matched to a gene. This CDR3 is 16 amino acids long. TCRdb itself ran the 5' RACE reads through MiXCR, one entry per CDR3 protein. The repertoire holds 400,000 to 450,000 distinct CDR3 sequences, with roughly 20% as singletons. The input for sequencing was PBMCs, taken before the yellow fever booster vaccination. The TCR sequence derives from a man between 18 and 29 years old who received the YFV17D yellow fever vaccine. The chain uses TRBV5-6 and TRBJ2-1; 9 bases map to TRBD2. CDR3 bases: TGTGCCAGCAGCCGCAGGGCAGCGGGGGGCTACAATGAGCAGTTCTTC. Translated, it gives CASSRRAAGGYNEQFF. Full variable domain (outside the CDR3, taken from reference TRBV5-6 and TRBJ2-1): DAGVTQSPTHLIKTRGQQVTLRCSPKSGHDTVSWYQQALGQGPQFIFQYYEEEERQRGNFPDRFSGHQFPNYSSELNVNALLLGDSALYLCASSRRAAGGYNEQFFGPGTRLTVL.